A selection of T cell receptor beta chains follows, all from one sample in a study of blood T cells in healthy people across ages. TCRdb independently ran MiXCR on the 5' RACE reads; one entry per CDR3 protein. Among 630,000 or so distinct CDR3 sequences, roughly 30% were seen once, and the ten largest hold less than 20%. The material sequenced was blood. The receptor source for this set is a woman aged 80 or older in good health. Each CDR3 is given without its conserved first and last residue. The D gene is left open where the match is weak.

V	D	CDR3
TRBV4-2	.	ASSRGRDLANYGYT
TRBV2	.	ASSEVRGQRHGYT
TRBV27	.	ASSLLKSSTDTQY
TRBV20-1	TRBD1	SAPGTGRNTEAF
TRBV20-1	TRBD1	SAKTGVDNSPLH
TRBV6-1	TRBD2	ASSEGWDGGAPKTQY
TRBV20-1	.	SASLREPNEQF
TRBV28	.	ASRETSRETQY
TRBV7-8	.	ASSSEPTYNEQF
TRBV27	.	ASSLMGRANEQY
TRBV5-5	.	ASSFPPGPGAVEQF
TRBV20-1	.	SARDSNTDTQY
TRBV7-8	.	ASSLWDTITEAF